This TCR beta chain was identified in a study of cytomegalovirus exposure and HLA in healthy donors. Vbeta (60) and Jbeta (13) primers were used in the PCR. Using immunoSEQ multiplex PCR, the repertoire was profiled, and TCRdb retains in-frame clones only, with some absent. The sample includes about 200,000 clones. About this clone itself: Its antigen is unidentified.

The CDR3 is 17 amino acids. Trimming left V 5 bases short and J 0 bases short, with 17 bases between. The germline CDR1 and CDR2 sequences are SGHAT and FQNNGV. Broader study findings: Specific recognition of CMV antigens was confirmed in vitro for a few chains (all CMV-associated).

This sequence originates from a girl aged 2 to 9 in good health and CMV-seropositive. Sequenced sample: PBMCs. The chain combines TRBV11-2 with TRBJ1-3, with D possibly being TRBD1 (6 bases). The CDR3 region is CASSRLRQDASGNTIYF. The CDR3 DNA sequence: TGTGCCAGCAGCCGCCTCAGACAGGACGCCTCTGGAAACACCATATATTTT.